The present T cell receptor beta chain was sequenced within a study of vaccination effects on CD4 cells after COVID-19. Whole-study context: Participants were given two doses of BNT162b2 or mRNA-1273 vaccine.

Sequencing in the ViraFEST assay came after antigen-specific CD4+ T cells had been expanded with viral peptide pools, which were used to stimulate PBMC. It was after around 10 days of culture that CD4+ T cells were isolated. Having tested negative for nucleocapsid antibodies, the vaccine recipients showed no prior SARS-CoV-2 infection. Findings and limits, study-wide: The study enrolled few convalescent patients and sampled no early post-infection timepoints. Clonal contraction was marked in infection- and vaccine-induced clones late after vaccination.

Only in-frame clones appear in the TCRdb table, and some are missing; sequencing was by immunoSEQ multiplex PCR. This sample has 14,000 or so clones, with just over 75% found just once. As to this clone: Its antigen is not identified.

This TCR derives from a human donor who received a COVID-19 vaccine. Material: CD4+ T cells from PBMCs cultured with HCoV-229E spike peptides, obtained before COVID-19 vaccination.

CDR3 sequence reads: CASSEPGGANTEAFF. Written as DNA, the CDR3 is TGTGCCAGTAGTGAACCCGGAGGAGCTAACACTGAAGCTTTCTTT. The rearrangement joins TRBV19 to TRBJ1-1; D is unclear. CDR3 length: 15 amino acids. In germline, CDR1 is LNHDA, CDR2 SQIVND (reference sequence). The V end was cut by 5 bases, the J end by 2 bases, with 15 bases between.